This T cell receptor (beta chain) was retrieved from a study of T cell responses to AZD1222 COVID-19 vaccine. General study findings and limits: Only a handful of AZD1222 recipients were seropositive at baseline. It should be noted that donors were predominantly white British and more often female, and clonal diversity was possibly underestimated. The reported proportion of spike-specific TCRs targeting unmutated variant regions was nearly half.

Comment on this clone: No antigen is known for it.

The CDR3 runs to 14 residues. In germline, CDR1 is KGHSH, CDR2 LQKENI. V was cut by 0 bases and J by 3 bases, with 9 bases left in between. The data were produced by immunoSEQ multiplex PCR, yet TCRdb's version contains in-frame clones alone and is incomplete. This table has about 55,000 clones, roughly 85% appearing once. The chain links TRBV18 to TRBJ2-7; the D is unclear. This TCR came from an adult in good health. The sequencing here drew on peripheral blood, taken on day 0 of AZD1222 vaccination. The CDR3 loop reads CASSPPGLGYEQYF. CDR3 bases: TGTGCCAGCTCACCACCCGGTTTGGGCTACGAGCAGTACTTC.